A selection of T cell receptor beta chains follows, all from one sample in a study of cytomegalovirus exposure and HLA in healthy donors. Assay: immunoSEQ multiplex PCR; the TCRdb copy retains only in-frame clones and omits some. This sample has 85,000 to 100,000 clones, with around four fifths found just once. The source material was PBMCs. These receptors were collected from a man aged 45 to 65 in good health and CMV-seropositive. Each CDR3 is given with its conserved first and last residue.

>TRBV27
CASSDRGDRTDTQYF
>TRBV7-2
CASSLGQFNYGYTF
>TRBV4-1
CASSQEKELSQYF
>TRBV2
CASSDVAILSGNTIYF
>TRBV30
CAWSVQTEYGYTF
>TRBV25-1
CASSEVPDGYTF
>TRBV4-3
CASSQDYEDSGANVLTF
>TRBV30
CAWSADSGMETQYF
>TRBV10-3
CAISGGDYSYNEQFF
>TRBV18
CASSSRDYTNNEQFF
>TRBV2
CAVQGANEKLFF
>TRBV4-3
CASSPIAGDTQYF
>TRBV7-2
CASSPRQGGGYTF
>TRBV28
CASSLLMGAGNTEAFF
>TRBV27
CASSEPGQGAAETQYF
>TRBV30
CAWSVGDSSPLHF
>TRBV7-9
CASSTSGLEQYF
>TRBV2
CASSVGTGGNQPQHF
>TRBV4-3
CASSQTGVTEAFF
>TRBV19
CGLSSGGNTGELFF
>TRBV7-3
CASSKQGTDTQYF
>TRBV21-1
CASSKVVAVTSSPPYEQYF
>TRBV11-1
CASSRQYYEQYF
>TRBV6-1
CASSEADNTKQYF
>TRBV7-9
CASRIGAGNTIYF
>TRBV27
CASRGTGGGYTF